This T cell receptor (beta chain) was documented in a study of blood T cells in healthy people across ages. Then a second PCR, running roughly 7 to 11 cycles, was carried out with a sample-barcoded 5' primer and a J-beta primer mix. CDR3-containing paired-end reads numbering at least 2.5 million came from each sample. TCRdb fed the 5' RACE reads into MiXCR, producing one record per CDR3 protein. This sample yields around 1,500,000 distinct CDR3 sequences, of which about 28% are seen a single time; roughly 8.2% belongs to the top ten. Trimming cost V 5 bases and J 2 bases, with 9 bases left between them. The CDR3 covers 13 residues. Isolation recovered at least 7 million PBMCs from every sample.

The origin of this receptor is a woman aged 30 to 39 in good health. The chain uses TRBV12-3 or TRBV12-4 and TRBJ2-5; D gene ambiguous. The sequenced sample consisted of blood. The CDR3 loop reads CASSMNRQETQYF. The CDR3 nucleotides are TGTGCCAGCAGTATGAACAGACAAGAGACCCAGTACTTC.